The 21 T cell receptor beta chains reported below all come from one sample, sequenced in a study of cytomegalovirus exposure and HLA in healthy donors. The PCR contained 60 Vbeta and 13 Jbeta primers. Profiling relied on immunoSEQ multiplex PCR, and the TCRdb table lists in-frame clones only, not all of them. The sample holds about 130,000 clones, around 77% seen once. Sequences were obtained from PBMCs. The origin of the receptors is a male donor in good health and CMV-seropositive.

This rearrangement joins TRBV5-4 to TRBJ2-5, with D perhaps matching TRBD1 (5 bases). The tail of the sequence fits TRBJ2-7 better, so the J call may be wrong. The CDR3 runs to 15 residues. Germline lookup yields CDR1 SGHNT and CDR2 YYREEE (reference sequence). The CDR3 nucleotides read TGTGCCAGCAGCTTGGGGGCGACAGTCTCCTACGAGCAGTACTTC. Translated, it gives CASSLGATVSYEQYF.

The V call is TRBV5-4, the J call TRBJ1-2; possibly TRBD1 for D (6 bases). The CDR3 loop spans 14 amino acids. CDR1 and CDR2 from the germline V gene are SGHNT and YYREEE (reference sequence). The ends were cut back, 3 bases at V and 1 base at J, with 10 bases in the middle. CDR3 in DNA: TGTGCCAGCAGCTCAGGGGAGGGTAACTATGGCTACACCTTC. It is translated as CASSSGEGNYGYTF.

This clone was detected a few times. This rearrangement joins TRBV29-1 to TRBJ2-7; 7 nucleotides line up with TRBD1. The CDR3 consists of 13 residues. V was pared by 7 bases and J by 3 bases, with 9 bases of the junction left unmatched. The V gene's germline CDR1 is SQVTM and CDR2 ANQGSEA. CDR3 in amino acids: CSGAEGARYEQYF. The CDR3 bases are TGCAGCGGCGCCGAGGGGGCCCGCTACGAGCAGTACTTC.

This sequence joins TRBV14 and TRBJ2-7; 8 positions agree with TRBD2. Germline lookup yields CDR1 SGHDN and CDR2 FVKESK. The CDR3 consists of 15 residues. J was trimmed by 4 bases and V by 0 bases; bases with no gene match: 5. CDR3 in DNA: TGTGCCAGCAGCCAAGATGCGGGGGGCAAGTACGAGCAGTACTTC. It codes for CASSQDAGGKYEQYF.

The CDR3 DNA reads TGTGCCAGCCGGACCCAGGGTATCGGGGAGCTGTTTTTT. Residues: CASRTQGIGELFF. The chain couples TRBV18 to TRBJ2-2; a weak D match, TRBD1 (5 bases). Germline assignment: CDR1 KGHSH and CDR2 LQKENI. This CDR3 is built from 13 residues. The ends were cut back, 8 bases at V and 7 bases at J, with 14 bases in the middle.

The chain uses TRBV6-1 and TRBJ2-1; 11 nucleotides line up with TRBD2. The germline gives CDR1 MNHNS, CDR2 SASEGT. J lost 4 bases, V lost 3 bases, and 2 bases had no gene match. The CDR3 spans 15 residues. CDR3 DNA sequence: TGTGCCAGCAGTGAGGGACTAGCGGAGTACAATGAGCAGTTCTTC. Encoded protein: CASSEGLAEYNEQFF.

The chain uses TRBV30 and TRBJ1-6, with a tentative D call TRBD1 (6 bases). Germline V CDR1 and CDR2: GTSNPN, SVGIG (reference sequence). Trimming pared 0 bases from V and 10 bases from J, leaving 10 bases between. The CDR3 is 13 residues long. CDR3 residues: CAWSVQGNSPLHF. CDR3 nucleotides: TGTGCCTGGAGTGTACAGGGTAACTCACCCCTCCACTTT.

This clone has just one count. The V gene is TRBV6-6, the J gene TRBJ1-4, with D tentatively TRBD1 (6 bases). The CDR3 length is 14 residues. V lost 6 bases, J lost 0 bases, and 8 bases lay in between. Germline V lookup: CDR1 MNHNY, CDR2 SVGAGI (reference sequence). CDR3 sequence reads: CASSHRATNEKLFF. The DNA of the CDR3 is TGTGCCAGCAGCCACAGGGCAACTAATGAAAAACTGTTTTTT.

The rearrangement uses TRBV14 and TRBJ2-7; possible D gene TRBD1, 6 bases. Per the germline V gene, CDR1 is SGHDN and CDR2 is FVKESK. Trimming took off 5 bases at V and 4 bases at J, with 21 bases between the two ends. The CDR3 consists of 16 residues. This CDR3 reads CASSDTLTGIRYEQYF. Here the CDR3 DNA reads TGTGCCAGCAGCGATACCTTAACAGGGATCCGATACGAGCAGTACTTC.

The chain has TRBV28 and TRBJ1-1; 7 nucleotides agree with TRBD1. V dropped 7 bases and J dropped 6; count of bases not matched to a gene: 5. Per germline, CDR1 MDHEN and CDR2 SYDVKM. This CDR3 region has 12 residues. The CDR3 protein is CASTTGVPEAFF. CDR3 nucleotide sequence: TGTGCCAGCACTACAGGGGTTCCTGAAGCTTTCTTT.

This chain joins TRBV28 and TRBJ2-1; TRBD2 agrees at 9 bases. With V trimmed by 7 bases and J by 7 bases, 8 bases remained unmatched. This CDR3 spans 14 amino acids. Germline-derived CDR1 and CDR2 are MDHEN and SYDVKM. The CDR3 bases are TGTGCCAGCACCTGGGGACTAGCAGCGAATGAGCAGTTCTTC. Its translation is CASTWGLAANEQFF.

V is TRBV15 and J is TRBJ1-1; TRBD1 matches at 8 bases. With V trimmed by 3 bases and J by 1 base, 4 bases remained unmatched. Germline V gene sequence: CDR1 LNHNV, CDR2 YYDKDF (reference sequence). The CDR3 length is 15 residues. The CDR3 DNA follows: TGTGCCACCAGCAGGGGAGACAGGGGGAACACTGAAGCTTTCTTT. Its translation is CATSRGDRGNTEAFF.

Points on this clone: Other nucleotide sequences from this sample produce the same CDR3. This rearrangement joins TRBV28 to TRBJ1-1; unclear D gene. V was pared by 6 bases and J by 6 bases, with 8 bases between. CDR1 and CDR2 from the germline V gene are MDHEN and SYDVKM. CDR3 size: 11 residues. The CDR3 bases are TGTGCCAGCAGGGGGAGACCTGAAGCTTTCTTT. Translating it yields CASRGRPEAFF.

CDR3 coding DNA: TGTGCCAGTAGTATAGATCTCGAGGGCCGGGGGCCCCAGCATTTT. This gives the protein CASSIDLEGRGPQHF. The V call is TRBV19, the J call TRBJ1-5; D remains ambiguous. Looked up from germline, CDR1 is LNHDA and CDR2 is SQIVND (reference sequence). Trimming left V 0 bases short and J 9 bases short, with 15 bases between. CDR3 length equals 15 residues.

The genes are TRBV28 and TRBJ2-5; D unresolved. CDR1 and CDR2 (germline): MDHEN, SYDVKM. V was shortened by 3 bases and J by 5 bases, with 4 bases between the two germline ends. CDR3 length: 11 amino acids. The CDR3: CASSFGETQYF. In DNA form, the CDR3 reads TGTGCCAGCAGTTTTGGCGAGACCCAGTACTTC.

This chain uses TRBV5-1 with TRBJ2-3; 13 positions match TRBD2. V lost 3 bases, J lost 0 bases, and 4 bases stayed unmatched. The CDR3 runs to 17 residues. In germline, CDR1 is SGHRS, CDR2 YFSETQ. The CDR3 is CASSSTSGGVSTDTQYF. The CDR3 region has the DNA TGCGCCAGCAGCTCTACTAGCGGGGGGGTAAGCACAGATACGCAGTATTTT.

This clone has just a few counts. The J gene is TRBJ2-7, the V gene TRBV5-8; the match to TRBD2 covers 10 bases. CDR1 and CDR2 (germline): SGHTS, YDEGEE. This CDR3 comprises 15 residues. V lost 4 bases to trimming and J lost 3 bases; unmatched junction nucleotides: 7. Here the CDR3 reads CASSTWTSGSYEQYF. The CDR3 coding sequence is TGTGCCAGCAGCACCTGGACTAGCGGAAGCTACGAGCAGTACTTC.

The gene calls are TRBV7-9 and TRBJ1-1; D uncertain. The CDR3 consists of 14 residues. Trimming left V 1 base short and J 0 bases short, with 6 bases between. Per the germline V gene, CDR1 is SEHNR and CDR2 is FQNEAQ (reference sequence). CDR3 sequence reads: CASSLGQMNTEAFF. The DNA of the CDR3 is TGTGCCAGCAGCTTAGGGCAGATGAACACTGAAGCTTTCTTT.

The V gene is TRBV7-9, the J gene TRBJ2-7; TRBD2 matches 10 bases. Germline CDR1 and CDR2: SEHNR and FQNEAQ (reference sequence). Trimming cost V 7 bases and J 3 bases; bases outside gene matches: 9. CDR3 size: 15 residues. In nucleotides, the CDR3 is TGTGCCAGCAACTCCGGGGCTAGCGGGAGCTACGAGCAGTACTTC. Translating gives CASNSGASGSYEQYF.

V gene TRBV27 combines with J gene TRBJ2-7, with 11 positions matching TRBD1. V was clipped by 6 bases and J by 4 bases; unmatched bases: 8. The V gene's germline CDR1 is MNHEY and CDR2 SMNVEV (reference sequence). This CDR3 is built from 15 residues. The CDR3 DNA sequence: TGTGCCAGCAGCATCCCGGGACAGGGGGTATACGAGCAGTACTTC. Its translation: CASSIPGQGVYEQYF.

This sequence joins TRBV2 and TRBJ2-1; 9 bases fit TRBD2. Trimming removed 3 bases from V and 9 bases from J; junction bases left unmatched: 12. The CDR3 length is 16 residues. The V gene's germline CDR1 is SNHLY and CDR2 FYNNEI. The CDR3 is CASSDPSGITLGEQFF. In DNA, the CDR3 is TGTGCCAGCAGTGACCCTAGCGGGATTACCCTAGGTGAGCAGTTCTTC.